This T cell receptor beta chain was found in a study of vaccination and CD4 T cells after COVID-19 (dated by TCRdb to between 2022 and 2023). About the investigation overall: Convalescent patients had a positive SARS-CoV-2 result on nasal swab PCR, and of these patients, several had mild disease and one had severe disease. In the convalescent cohort there were six males and four females, among whom were two Hispanic individuals, seven Caucasians, two Asians and one multiracial person. Participants got two doses of the Pfizer-BioNTech BNT162b2 vaccine (n=8) or two doses of the Moderna mRNA-1273 vaccine (n=2). Post-COVID blood samples were collected from convalescent patients a median of roughly 100 days after diagnosis, with a range of roughly 30 to 161 days. The time from the second vaccine dose to post-vaccine blood sampling had a median of roughly 72 days and ranged from about 14 to 250 days. Overlapping spike peptide pools from SARS-CoV-2 and from the common cold coronaviruses HCoV-NL63, HCoV-OC43 and HCoV-229E were used as culture stimuli. As controls, cultures received a CEFX viral epitope pool (the positive control), an HIV-1 Nef peptide pool (the negative control), or no peptide at all. In roughly 11 COVID-19 convalescent patients and a handful of infection-naive healthy vaccine recipients, the spike-specific CD4+ TCR repertoire before mRNA vaccination was compared with the repertoire after mRNA vaccination.

Turning to this clonotype: There is no known antigen for this receptor. No base qualities exist here, and no much larger clone lies one base off it.

V is cut back by 1 base and J by 2 bases, with 8 bases in the junction unmatched. The CDR1 and CDR2 encoded by the germline V gene are SNHLY and FYNNEI. Taken from cysteine to phenylalanine, the CDR3 has 16 residues. This entry keeps only the CDR3 DNA: 48 bases, framed from base 1. Taken with the paper, the label for treatment or condition translates to: roughly 11-day PBMC culture with coronavirus spike peptide pools or control peptides (ViraFEST assay). The ViraFEST assay, used in the study, expanded antigen-specific T cells with peptide pools and then identified the expanded clonotypes through TCR sequencing. The convalescent patients' positive SARS-CoV-2 PCR tests were from March to December 2020, which was before the Alpha, Beta and Delta variants emerged in the United States. Each well held 2.2 million or so PBMCs cultured with approximately 9.2 ug/ml peptide pools in IMDM containing 5% human AB serum and 9.5 to 10 IU/ml IL-2. Half of the culture medium was replaced with fresh IL-2-containing medium on days 3 and 7. Once the cells had been in culture for roughly 11 days, the EasySep CD4+ T cell isolation kit was used to isolate CD4+ T cells by negative selection. Ficoll-Paque Plus gradient centrifugation was used to isolate PBMCs from whole blood, and the isolated PBMCs were then either used fresh or cryopreserved at -140C. Triplicate wells were generally used for each culture condition.

To prepare the library, PCR was applied. At the Johns Hopkins FTIC core, DNA from the cultured CD4+ T cells underwent TCR sequencing with the Oncomine TCR Beta short-read assay. The QIAamp micro DNA kit was used to extract genomic DNA from the cultured CD4+ T cells. Oncomine TCR Beta libraries from cultured CD4+ T cells were pooled using unique dual indexes and sequenced on an Illumina iSeq 100. In the original analysis: Non-productive sequences were removed, and CDR3s not starting with C, not ending with F or W, or shorter than 7 amino acids were discarded. The MANAFEST web application was used to identify antigen-specific clonotypes by comparing peptide-stimulated wells against reference wells and other culture wells. To be called positive, a clone needed an FDR below 0.05, an odds ratio above 5, and a productive frequency above 0.1% in at least two of three replicate wells. A clonotype counted as cross-reactive if it showed significant expansion both in the SARS-CoV-2 spike wells and in at least one common cold coronavirus spike condition. Similarity between CDR3 sequences was evaluated in R version 3.6.1 using Levenshtein distances (stringdist) and unrooted phylogenetic trees (ape). TCRdb reprocessed the public reads (quality trimming at Q25 with fastp, clone calling with MiXCR) and kept in-frame beta chains. Duplicate CDR3 protein sequences are folded into a single record with the most common DNA and genes. TCRdb's processing, not the study's, gives the V and J calls here. Present in this sample are 10,000 to 15,000 distinct CDR3 sequences, more than 40% of which were seen just once. Roughly a quarter of the sample lies in the top ten.

Study-level results and caveats: Relatively few convalescent patients were included in the study, and early timepoints after natural infection were not analyzed. Among convalescent patients, a median about 86% of the SARS-CoV-2-reactive clones seen after vaccination appeared only after vaccination, which suggests priming specific to the vaccine. Nearly all vaccine-specific clones in convalescent patients (304 of 307) were mono-reactive for SARS-CoV-2 spike rather than cross-reactive with common cold coronaviruses. Although the median number of SARS-CoV-2-reactive clonotypes went up from 20 to 25 after infection to 35 to 40 after vaccination, the increase was not significant.

Here the chain combines TRBV2 and TRBJ2-7, and 7 junction bases match TRBD1. The sample consisted of CD4+ T cells from blood, cultured in vitro. The receptor's source is a human donor who had recovered from COVID-19. The sequence in DNA is TGTGCCAGCAGTGAAGTTCCAGGGGGAGACGCCTACGAGCAGTACTTC. It encodes CASSEVPGGDAYEQYF.